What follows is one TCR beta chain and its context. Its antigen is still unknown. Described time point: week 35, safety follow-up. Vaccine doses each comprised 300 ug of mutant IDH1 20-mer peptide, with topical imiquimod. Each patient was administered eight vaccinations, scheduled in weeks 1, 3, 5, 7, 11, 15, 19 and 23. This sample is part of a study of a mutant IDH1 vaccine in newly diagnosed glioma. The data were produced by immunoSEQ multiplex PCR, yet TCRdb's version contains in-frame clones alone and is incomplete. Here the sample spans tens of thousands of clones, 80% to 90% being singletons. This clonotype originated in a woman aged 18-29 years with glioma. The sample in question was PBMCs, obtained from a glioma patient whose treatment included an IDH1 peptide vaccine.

The CDR3 bases are TGTGCCAGCAGCTTAACAGGTGGCGGCTACACCTTC. Its translation: CASSLTGGGYTF. The V gene is TRBV7-2, the J gene TRBJ1-2, with D possibly TRBD1 on 5 matching bases. V lost 2 bases and J 8 bases, leaving 9 bases between the germline ends. Looked up from germline, CDR1 is SGHTA and CDR2 is FQGNSA. The CDR3 is made up of 12 amino acids.